One and the same sample provided the 25 T cell receptor beta chains below, sequenced in a study of beta chain features in type 1 diabetes (dated by TCRdb to between 2018 and 2020). General findings and caveats noted by the study authors: Type 1 diabetes patients showed a moderate but significant shortening of TCRB CDR3 length in all four CD4+ subsets.

Libraries were prepared through the immunoSEQ multiplex PCR assay. The entire amount of isolated RNA was reverse transcribed using the High Capacity cDNA Reverse Transcription Kit, so the sequenced TCRB transcripts were expressed ones. In its TCRdb copy, this immuneACCESS table keeps in-frame sequences only and misses some clones. Where compared with another copy, unresolved V genes explain less than half of these, and the others have no known cause. The sample table lists 200,000 to 250,000 clones, approximately 15% of them with a count of one. Around 0.019% of the sample comes from the top ten. These receptors' targets are unknown. The sample taken for sequencing was naive CD4+ T cells from blood. The sample's cell subset or site label, in plain terms: true naive CD4+ T cells. The receptors here all came from a man aged 25-40 years with type 1 diabetes.

V and J are TRBV7-2 and TRBJ2-1; 11 nucleotides agree with TRBD2. The CDR3 extends over 15 amino acids. Trimming removed 3 bases from V and 5 bases from J; junction bases left unmatched: 3. CDR1 and CDR2 (germline): SGHTA, FQGNSA. CDR3 amino acids: CASSFLAGGNNEQFF. The DNA of the CDR3 is TGTGCCAGCAGCTTCCTAGCGGGGGGCAACAATGAGCAGTTCTTC.

The chain links TRBV18 to TRBJ2-7; D not certain. Looked up from germline, CDR1 is KGHSH and CDR2 is LQKENI. Deletions cut 6 bases from V and 7 bases from J, with 13 bases between. CDR3 length: 12 residues. CDR3 residues: CASSSPPGEQYF. CDR3 DNA: TGTGCCAGCTCTTCCCCCCCCGGGGAGCAGTACTTC.

The chain joins TRBV19 to TRBJ2-7, with 11 positions matching TRBD2. This CDR3 comprises 16 residues. The germline V gene has CDR1 LNHDA and CDR2 SQIVND (reference sequence). The V gene end was trimmed by 6 bases and the J gene end by 5 bases; junction bases not matched to a gene: 12. CDR3 sequence (DNA): TGTGCCAGTAGAACCATACACACTAGCGGGAGCCACGAGCAGTACTTC. As protein: CASRTIHTSGSHEQYF.

This clone was counted only a few times. The V call is TRBV30, the J call TRBJ1-2, with TRBD1 matching over 8 bases. The CDR3 runs to 15 residues. V gave up 1 base and J gave up 7 bases; unmatched junction bases: 11. Germline lookup yields CDR1 GTSNPN and CDR2 SVGIG (reference sequence). CDR3 residues: CAWSGSGGFYTGYTF. The DNA for the CDR3 is TGTGCCTGGAGTGGATCAGGGGGCTTTTATACTGGCTACACCTTC.

V gene TRBV19 combines with J gene TRBJ2-7, with 8 bases lining up with TRBD2. From germline, CDR1 is LNHDA and CDR2 SQIVND (reference sequence). Unmatched junction bases numbered 9, after V lost 8 bases and J lost 6 bases. The CDR3 runs to 13 residues. This chain's CDR3 is CASGNREGLEQYF. The CDR3 DNA reads as TGTGCCAGTGGAAATCGGGAGGGCCTCGAGCAGTACTTC.

V gene TRBV29-1 combines with J gene TRBJ2-5, with D possibly being TRBD2 (5 bases). The CDR3 consists of 12 residues. Germline lookup yields CDR1 SQVTM and CDR2 ANQGSEA. V was clipped by 4 bases and J by 2 bases, with 8 bases between them. CDR3 DNA sequence: TGCAGCGTTGGGAGGTTACAAGAGACCCAGTACTTC. This encodes CSVGRLQETQYF.

V and J are TRBV21-1 and TRBJ2-5; the table assigns TRBD2, which was not confirmed against the DNA. TRBV21-1 is noted as a pseudogene. CDR3 size: 14 residues. The CDR3 DNA is TGTGCCAGCAGCAAAATGAGGCAGCAAGAGACCCAGTACTTC. This translates into CASSKMRQQETQYF.

V gene TRBV18 combines with J gene TRBJ2-1, with TRBD1 matching 11 bases. This CDR3 is 14 amino acids long. Germline assignment: CDR1 KGHSH and CDR2 LQKENI. V was pared by 5 bases and J by 12 bases, with 9 bases of the junction left unmatched. The DNA for the CDR3 is TGTGCCAGCTCATCAGGACAGGGGGCCCGGGGGCAGTTCTTC. It encodes CASSSGQGARGQFF.

J is TRBJ2-7 and V is TRBV6-5; possible D gene TRBD2, 6 bases. Germline-derived CDR1 and CDR2 are MNHEY and SVGAGI. The CDR3 has 16 residues. V gave up 0 bases and J gave up 2 bases, with 14 bases separating them. CDR3 sequence: CASSYSGGKPPYEQYF. CDR3 DNA: TGTGCCAGCAGTTACTCTGGCGGGAAGCCCCCCTACGAGCAGTACTTC.

This clone was seen many times. This chain connects TRBV29-1 to TRBJ2-1, with TRBD1 as a possible D gene (6 bases). This CDR3 contains 11 residues. Germline values: CDR1 SQVTM, CDR2 ANQGSEA. The V and J ends lost 7 bases and 4 bases respectively, with 8 bases between them. The CDR3 here is CSAQGYNEQFF. DNA for the CDR3: TGCAGCGCCCAGGGGTACAATGAGCAGTTCTTC.

This clone has just a few counts. The chain uses TRBV2 and TRBJ2-5; 8 bases are shared with TRBD1. This CDR3 has 15 residues. J was trimmed by 2 bases and V by 4 bases; bases with no gene match: 6. Germline V gene lookup returns CDR1 SNHLY and CDR2 FYNNEI. The CDR3 sequence: CASSVDRGQQETQYF. In DNA form, the CDR3 reads TGTGCCAGCAGTGTCGACAGGGGACAACAAGAGACCCAGTACTTC.

This chain links TRBV11-2 with TRBJ2-7, with 7 bases aligning to TRBD1. Unmatched junction bases numbered 3, after V lost 0 bases and J lost 4 bases. Germline CDR1 and CDR2: SGHAT and FQNNGV. The CDR3 sequence is 14 residues long. The CDR3 sequence: CASSLDQGVYEQYF. The CDR3, as DNA: TGTGCCAGCAGCTTAGATCAGGGGGTTTACGAGCAGTACTTC.

This clone came up a few times. The chain combines TRBV19 with TRBJ1-6; the D gene is possibly TRBD1 (5 bases). Per germline, CDR1 LNHDA and CDR2 SQIVND (reference sequence). Trimming took 7 bases from V and 5 from J, leaving 15 bases between them. This CDR3 contains 15 residues. CDR3 bases: TGTGCCAGTACCAGCGTAGGGGCCGATAATTCACCCCTCCACTTT. Translated, it gives CASTSVGADNSPLHF.

The CDR3 loop reads CASGLSTDYTEAFF. The CDR3 DNA is TGTGCTAGTGGTTTGAGCACGGACTACACTGAAGCTTTCTTT. The chain couples TRBV12-5 to TRBJ1-1; D gene ambiguous. Trimming cost V 2 bases and J 3 bases, with 10 bases left between them. In germline, CDR1 is LGHNT, CDR2 FRNRAP. The CDR3 is 14 residues long.

The chain recombines TRBV7-9 with TRBJ1-2, with D possibly being TRBD1 (5 bases). V gave up 3 bases and J gave up 2 bases, with 16 bases separating them. Germline V lookup: CDR1 SEHNR, CDR2 FQNEAQ (reference sequence). The CDR3 extends over 16 amino acids. The CDR3: CASSLEGGVGNYGYTF. The DNA of the CDR3 is TGTGCCAGCAGCTTGGAGGGAGGGGTTGGGAACTATGGCTACACCTTC.

The sample holds a few counts of this clone. The chain carries TRBV18 and TRBJ1-1; D unclear. V lost 6 bases to trimming and J lost 6 bases, with 17 bases between them. The CDR3 loop spans 14 amino acids. Germline V CDR1 and CDR2: KGHSH, LQKENI. CDR3 nucleotide sequence: TGTGCCAGCTCCCTTGGTGAAGGGAGGGCTGAAGCTTTCTTT. Its protein is CASSLGEGRAEAFF.

This clone showed up just a few times. The rearrangement joins TRBV5-1 to TRBJ2-1; tentative D call: TRBD1 (6 bases). V lost 7 bases and J lost 4, with 15 bases in between. Germline-derived CDR1 and CDR2 are SGHRS and YFSETQ. This CDR3 is built from 14 residues. CDR3 DNA: TGCGCCAGCCACAGGGATTTACAATACAATGAGCAGTTCTTC. Protein: CASHRDLQYNEQFF.

This clone was seen a handful of times. The gene calls are TRBV5-6 and TRBJ2-7, with D perhaps TRBD2 (6 bases). CDR3 length: 16 amino acids. The germline V and J ends were trimmed by 4 bases and 7 bases, with 24 bases remaining between them. Germline V lookup: CDR1 SGHDT, CDR2 YYEEEE. The CDR3 DNA reads TGTGCCAGCAGCCTGAGGGCAGGGCGGGGTAGTTGGGAGCAGTACTTC. Protein sequence: CASSLRAGRGSWEQYF.

A few counts support this clone. The rearrangement links TRBV18 to TRBJ2-7, with 14 bases matching TRBD2. Looked up from germline, CDR1 is KGHSH and CDR2 is LQKENI. This CDR3 is built from 16 residues. Trimming at V came to 3 bases and at J to 6 bases, leaving 7 bases not matched to a gene. The CDR3 bases are TGTGCCAGCTCACCGCCAGGGACTAGCGGGAGTGGCGAGCAGTACTTC. Its protein product is CASSPPGTSGSGEQYF.

This chain uses TRBV19 with TRBJ2-5; weak D call: TRBD1 (5 bases). In germline, CDR1 is LNHDA, CDR2 SQIVND (reference sequence). This CDR3 has 14 residues. V shed 4 bases and J shed 5 bases, with 14 bases lying between them. CDR3 loop: CASSTGARVETQYF. CDR3 nucleotide sequence: TGTGCCAGTAGTACAGGAGCCAGGGTGGAGACCCAGTACTTC.

This chain joins TRBV27 and TRBJ2-3, with TRBD2 identical over 12 bases. The V segment lost 4 bases and the J segment 0 bases; nucleotides outside the gene matches: 5. Germline CDR1 MNHEY, CDR2 SMNVEV (reference sequence). This CDR3 spans 17 amino acids. The CDR3 nucleotides are TGTGCCAGCAGTTCACCCGGGACTAGCGGGAGCACAGATACGCAGTATTTT. The encoded protein is CASSSPGTSGSTDTQYF.

The rearrangement links TRBV9 to TRBJ2-7; the D gene is possibly TRBD2 (6 bases). This CDR3 is built from 14 residues. Germline lookup yields CDR1 SGDLS and CDR2 YYNGEE. Deletions cut 0 bases from V and 5 bases from J, with 12 bases between. The CDR3 nucleotides are TGTGCCAGCAGCGTAGCGCGGGACCGGAACGAGCAGTACTTC. Protein: CASSVARDRNEQYF.

The V and J genes are TRBV9 and TRBJ1-1, with TRBD1 matching 8 bases. The V segment lost 3 bases and the J segment 1 base; nucleotides outside the gene matches: 5. Germline CDR1 reads SGDLS; CDR2 reads YYNGEE. The CDR3 length is 15 residues. This CDR3 is CASSARQGRNTEAFF. In DNA, the CDR3 is TGTGCCAGCAGCGCACGACAGGGGCGGAACACTGAAGCTTTCTTT.

This clone has more than one count but fewer than ten. This chain uses TRBV30 with TRBJ1-6; TRBD1 is a possible D gene (5 bases). Germline assignment: CDR1 GTSNPN and CDR2 SVGIG (reference sequence). Trimming shortened V by 3 bases and J by 10 bases, and 16 bases separated the two germline ends. The CDR3 is made up of 14 amino acids. CDR3 nucleotides: TGTGCCTGGAGCCGGACAACGGAGGGATCACCCCTCCACTTT. Translating gives CAWSRTTEGSPLHF.

J is TRBJ2-1 and V is TRBV21-1; the DNA was not compared with TRBD1, the D call given in the table. TRBV21-1 is classified as a pseudogene. The CDR3 spans 15 residues. In DNA form, the CDR3 reads TGTGCCAGCAGCTCCGGACAGGGGGCGCAAAATGAGCAGTTCTTC. Its translation: CASSSGQGAQNEQFF.